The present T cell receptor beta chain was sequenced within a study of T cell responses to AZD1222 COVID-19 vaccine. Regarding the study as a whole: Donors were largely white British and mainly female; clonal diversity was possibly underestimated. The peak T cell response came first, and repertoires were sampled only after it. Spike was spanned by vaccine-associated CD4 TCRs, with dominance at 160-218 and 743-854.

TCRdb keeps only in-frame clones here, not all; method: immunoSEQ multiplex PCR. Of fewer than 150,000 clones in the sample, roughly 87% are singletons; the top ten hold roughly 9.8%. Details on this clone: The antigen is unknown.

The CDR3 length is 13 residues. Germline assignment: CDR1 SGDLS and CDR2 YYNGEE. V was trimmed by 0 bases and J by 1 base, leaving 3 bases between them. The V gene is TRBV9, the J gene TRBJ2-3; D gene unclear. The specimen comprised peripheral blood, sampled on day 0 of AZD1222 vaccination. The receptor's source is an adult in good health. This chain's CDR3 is CASSVVGTDTQYF. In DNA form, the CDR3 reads TGTGCCAGCAGCGTAGTCGGCACAGATACGCAGTATTTT. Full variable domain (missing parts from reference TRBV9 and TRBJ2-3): DSGVTQTPKHLITATGQRVTLRCSPRSGDLSVYWYQQSLDQGLQFLIQYYNGEERAKGNILERFSAQQFPDLHSELNLSSLELGDSALYFCASSVVGTDTQYFGPGTRLTVL.